Given below is one T cell receptor beta chain in context. The antigen remains undetermined. Making each TCR library took 3,000 to 4,500 ng of total RNA. The template-switching step introduced UMIs that carried a 6-nucleotide sample barcode. TCRdb reprocessed the 5' RACE reads, with one entry per CDR3 protein and no DNA. The table lists approximately 400,000 distinct CDR3 sequences. The record originates from a study of monozygotic twins with inflammatory bowel disease. The study, taken as a whole, reports: IBD patients shared fewer clonotypes with others than healthy twins, especially with disease activity.

Isolation of total RNA was performed on whole blood, with no prior T cell sorting. CDR1 is SGHAT, CDR2 FQNNGV, per germline. CDR3 length: 14 residues. Sequenced material: blood. The rearrangement links TRBV11-2 to TRBJ1-1; the TCRdb call, TRBD1, lacks DNA for checking. This receptor was taken from a human donor with ulcerative colitis or Crohn's disease, or a healthy co-twin of an affected twin (not recorded which). This CDR3 is CASSERQGDTEAFF.